This record concerns one TCR beta chain sequence. Its antigen is still unknown. No much larger clonotype is one base removed from it; base qualities were not supplied. The entry originates in a study of tumor-infiltrating lymphocytes in primary liver carcinoma (dated by TCRdb to between 2016 and 2019). The study in broad terms: Hepatocellular carcinoma (four) or combined HCC and intrahepatic cholangiocarcinoma (one) was present in the five patients, who were three men and two women aged 30 to 69 years. Technical replicate repertoires showed high reproducibility, with mean shared-clone rates roughly 0.88 and correlation coefficients above 0.95. TCRbeta repertoire sequencing covered roughly 35 specimens from 5 patients: 25 tumor regions, 5 adjacent noncancerous liver tissues and 5 peripheral blood samples. The five patients had tumors of stage T1-T3 N0M0, with maximum diameters ranging from about 4.2 to 10 cm. The 20 to 30 tumor region samples were profiled with Agilent mRNA microarrays so that TCRbeta repertoire diversity could be related to the local molecular phenotype. TCRbeta repertoire sequencing, expression microarrays and whole-exome sequencing were combined in the study across five regions of each liver tumor, with adjacent normal tissue and blood also included. Each sample produced about 3.5 to 7.13 million productive TCRbeta reads, and read depth showed no significant difference between tissue types. Here is what the overall study found, with its caveats: Just about 7.5-25% of top clones turned up in all five regions of a tumor, which suggests spatial heterogeneity among tumor-infiltrating T cells. The top 250 clones made up a significantly larger repertoire fraction in tumors than in blood (p = 0.039). The study included only a few patients, and the authors note findings should be validated in a larger study. Only the TCR beta chain was sequenced, so true repertoire diversity is likely underestimated because unpaired alpha chains were not captured. Repertoire overlap was found to be higher between tumor regions (mean around 36%) than between tumor-adjacent (roughly 17%) or tumor-blood (about 15%) pairs, consistent with antigen-driven expansion. Because the samples were bulk and unsorted, CD4+ and CD8+ T cell repertoires could not be compared.

V is cut by 0 bases and J by 12 bases, and the space between the germline ends is 14 bases. The CDR3 runs 13 amino acids, cysteine and phenylalanine included. CDR3 DNA is the only sequence kept; it has 39 bases, read in frame from the first base. From a lookup of the germline V gene, CDR1 and CDR2 are SGDLS and YYNGEE. Using a constant-region primer and ProtoScript II reverse transcriptase, TCRbeta-specific cDNA was reverse-transcribed from approximately 500 ng total RNA. TCRbeta libraries were built with three nested multiplex PCR rounds, a slightly modified ARM-PCR procedure. Multiplex TRBV1-TRBV30 forward primers and a Cbeta reverse primer were used in the first two PCR rounds, each of which was run for approximately 11 cycles. Sample barcodes and Illumina adapters were added in a final 25-cycle PCR using Deep VentR polymerase. Before sequencing, amplicons of 200-500 bp were gel-purified using a QIAquick gel extraction kit. TCRbeta amplicons were sequenced on an Illumina HiSeq 2500 with 250-bp paired-end reads. As for the original processing: Quality trimming of reads was performed with Trimmomatic v0.33, and paired reads were merged with FLASH v1.2.11 so that full CDR3 sequences could be recovered. MiGEC v1.2.1b assigned V, D and J germline segments to the rearranged TCRbeta sequences. Clonotype statistics, along with Shannon-Wiener diversity indices, were calculated using VDJtools v1.0.0. To cut down on sampling bias, every analysis after diversity analysis relied on just the 250 most abundant clonotypes from each sample. The public reads were reprocessed in TCRdb via fastp at Q25 and MiXCR, keeping in-frame beta chains. Records with the same CDR3 protein are collapsed into one entry carrying the most frequent genes and DNA. These V and J calls rely on TCRdb rather than the paper's analysis. Across this sample there are around 70,000 distinct CDR3 sequences, with approximately 74% seen only once. The ten top clones hold 25% to 35% of the sample.

Without any cell sorting, total RNA and DNA were co-extracted from approximately 22-30 mg of bulk tissue using the AllPrep DNA/RNA mini kit. Between late 2015 and early 2016, roughly five patients in China with histopathologically diagnosed primary liver carcinoma had surgical resection. At the time of sampling, the patients had chronic HBV infection and had not received any treatment. Five spatially separated regions were sampled per tumor: superior, inferior, left-lateral and right-lateral poles, plus the tumor centre. Histological examination found more than 75% viable tumor cells in every tumor sample. Pieces of fresh tumor and adjacent tissue were cut in half, with one half kept in RNAlater at -80 degrees C and the other half sent for histology.

The clonotype originates from a man in his forties or fifties with primary liver carcinoma and hepatitis B virus infection. The V and J segments used are TRBV9 and TRBJ2-3, with no D gene named confidently. The sequencing input was liver tumor tissue from sampling region 4. The cell subset or site label corresponds to: tumor region T4, right-lateral pole. In nucleotide form, the sequence is TGTGCCAGCAGCGTAGCTCCGGATAGTACCCAGTATTTT. It specifies CASSVAPDSTQYF.